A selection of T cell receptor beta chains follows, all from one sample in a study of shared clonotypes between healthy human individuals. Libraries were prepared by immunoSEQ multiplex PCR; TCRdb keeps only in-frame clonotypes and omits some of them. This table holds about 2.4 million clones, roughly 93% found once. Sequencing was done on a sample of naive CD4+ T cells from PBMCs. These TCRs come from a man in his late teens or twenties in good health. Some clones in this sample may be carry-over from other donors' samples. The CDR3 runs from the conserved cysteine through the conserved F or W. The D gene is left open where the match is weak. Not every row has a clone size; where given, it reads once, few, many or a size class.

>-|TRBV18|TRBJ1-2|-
TGTGCCAGCTCACCTACCTCAGGAGGTAGCTATGGCTACACCTTC
CASSPTSGGSYGYTF
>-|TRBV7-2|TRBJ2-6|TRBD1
TGTGCCAGCAGCCATAAACAGGGGCGCGAAACTGGGGCCAACGTCCTGACTTTC
CASSHKQGRETGANVLTF
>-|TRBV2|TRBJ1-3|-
TGTGCCAGCTTACAGGGTTTATCGGCTGGAAACACCATATATTTT
CASLQGLSAGNTIYF
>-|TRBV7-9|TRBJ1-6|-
TGTGCCAGCAGCTCTCGGGATTCACCCCTCCACTTT
CASSSRDSPLHF
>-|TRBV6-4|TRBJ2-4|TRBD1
TGTGCCAGCAGTGACTCGAGGGACAGGGGGCGAGGAAACATTCAGTACTTC
CASSDSRDRGRGNIQYF
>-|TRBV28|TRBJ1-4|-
TGTGCCAGCAGCTATGCCTATGAAAAACTGTTTTTT
CASSYAYEKLFF
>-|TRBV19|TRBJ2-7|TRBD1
TGTGCCAGTAGTGTGGGACAGGGTCCCTACGAGCAGTACTTC
CASSVGQGPYEQYF
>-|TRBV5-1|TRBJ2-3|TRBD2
TGCGCCAGCAGCTTGGGCGGGAGAGGGGGCACAGATACGCAGTATTTT
CASSLGGRGGTDTQYF
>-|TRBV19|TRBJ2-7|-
TGTGCCAGTAGTATTGGACGGGGCTACGAGCAGTACTTC
CASSIGRGYEQYF
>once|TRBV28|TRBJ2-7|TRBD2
TGTGCCAGTTTATCTAGCGGGAGCTCCTACGAGCAGTACTTC
CASLSSGSSYEQYF
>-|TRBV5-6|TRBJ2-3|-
TGTGCCAGCAGCTTGGGCTGGGCACCAGATACGCAGTATTTT
CASSLGWAPDTQYF
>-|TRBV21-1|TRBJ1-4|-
TGTGCCAGCAGCAAGTATCGTCAGACTAATGAAAAACTGTTTTTT
CASSKYRQTNEKLFF
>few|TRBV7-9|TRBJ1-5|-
TGTGCCAGCAGCTTAGGTGACCGGGACCGACATCAGCCCCAGCATTTT
CASSLGDRDRHQPQHF
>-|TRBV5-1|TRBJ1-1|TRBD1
TGCGCCAGCAGCTCGGGACAGGGCGGCACTGAAGCTTTCTTT
CASSSGQGGTEAFF
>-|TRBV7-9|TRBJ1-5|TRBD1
TGTGCCAGCAGCCGTAGGACAGGGACGGGCAATCAGCCCCAGCATTTT
CASSRRTGTGNQPQHF
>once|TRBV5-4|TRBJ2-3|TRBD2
TGTGCCAGTAAGAGCGGGAGCGCCATCACAGATACGCAGTATTTT
CASKSGSAITDTQYF
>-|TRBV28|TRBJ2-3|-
TGTGCCAGCAGTAATAGCGGCCGTAGCACAGATACGCAGTATTTT
CASSNSGRSTDTQYF
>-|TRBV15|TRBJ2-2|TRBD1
TGTGCCACCAGCTATCGGCAGGGGGTCGGCACCGGGGAGCTGTTTTTT
CATSYRQGVGTGELFF
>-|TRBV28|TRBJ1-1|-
TGTGCCAGCGTACAACCCCGGGTCACTGAAGCTTTCTTT
CASVQPRVTEAFF
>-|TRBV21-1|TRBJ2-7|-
TGTGCCAGCAGCAAAGTCTGGGAAACTAGCGGGAGGAAAGGTGAGCAGTACTTC
CASSKVWETSGRKGEQYF
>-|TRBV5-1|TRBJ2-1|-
TGCGCCAGCAGCTTGAGGGTAAGCTCCTACAATGAGCAGTTCTTC
CASSLRVSSYNEQFF
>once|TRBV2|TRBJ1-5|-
TGTGCCAGCGTACAGGAAGCTAGCAATCAGCCCCAGCATTTT
CASVQEASNQPQHF
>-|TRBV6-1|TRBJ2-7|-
TGTGCCAGCAGTGATTACGAGAGGTACGAGCAGTACTTC
CASSDYERYEQYF
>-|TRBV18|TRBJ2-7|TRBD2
TGTGCCAGCTCACCGAGACTAGCGGACTCCTACGAGCAGTACTTC
CASSPRLADSYEQYF
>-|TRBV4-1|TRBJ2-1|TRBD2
TGCGCCAGCAGCCAAGGTCGGGCTAGCGGGAGGCGATACAATGAGCAGTTCTTC
CASSQGRASGRRYNEQFF
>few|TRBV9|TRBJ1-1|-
TGTGCCAGCAGCGTCGGACGAATTGGTGAAGCTTTCTTT
CASSVGRIGEAFF
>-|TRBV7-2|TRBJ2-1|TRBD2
TGTGCCAGCAGCTTATTTAGCGGGGCGGACAATGAGCAGTTCTTC
CASSLFSGADNEQFF
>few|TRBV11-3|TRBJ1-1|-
TGTGCCAGCAGCTTAGACGGGGGGAACACTGAAGCTTTCTTT
CASSLDGGNTEAFF
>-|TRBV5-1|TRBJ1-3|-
TGCGCCAGTTACGATAGCTCTGGAAACACCATATATTTT
CASYDSSGNTIYF
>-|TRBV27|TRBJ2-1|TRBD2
TGTGCCAGCAGTTCACTGGGACTAGCGGGGGGGGTGCAGTTCTTC
CASSSLGLAGGVQFF
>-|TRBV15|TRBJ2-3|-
TGTGCCACCAGCAGAGCGGCGGATACGCAGTATTTT
CATSRAADTQYF
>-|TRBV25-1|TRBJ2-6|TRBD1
TGTGCCAGCAGTGGAGGGACAGGGGAGGCTGGGGCCAACGTCCTGACTTTC
CASSGGTGEAGANVLTF
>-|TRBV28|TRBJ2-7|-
TGTGCCAGCAGTTTATCGTCGCAGGGTTTCTTCGAGCAGTACTTC
CASSLSSQGFFEQYF
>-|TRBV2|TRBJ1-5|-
TGTGCCAGCAGTGATAGGGCCAGCCTTCAACCCCAGCATTTT
CASSDRASLQPQHF
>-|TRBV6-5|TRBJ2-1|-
TGTGCCAGCAGGGCCCCTAGCTCCACTCAGCAGTTCTTC
CASRAPSSTQQFF
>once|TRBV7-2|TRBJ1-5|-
TGTGCCAGCAGCTTTCAGGCTAGCAATCAGCCCCAGCATTTT
CASSFQASNQPQHF
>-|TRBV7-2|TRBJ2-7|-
TGTGCCAGCAGCTTAGCGCAAAGTTTCGTATTCGAGCAGTACTTC
CASSLAQSFVFEQYF
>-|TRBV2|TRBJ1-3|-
TGTGCCACCCAGGGTAACGGCGGAAACACCATATATTTT
CATQGNGGNTIYF
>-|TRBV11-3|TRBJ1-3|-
TGTGCCAGCAGCACCTCAGGGGCTGTTGGAAACACCATATATTTT
CASSTSGAVGNTIYF
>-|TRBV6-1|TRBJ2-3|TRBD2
TGTGCCAGCAGTGAACGGGCGGGAGGACACACAGATACGCAGTATTTT
CASSERAGGHTDTQYF
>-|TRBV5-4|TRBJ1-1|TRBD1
TGTGCCAGCAGCTCCCCGGGACAGGGCGCTGAAGCTTTCTTT
CASSSPGQGAEAFF
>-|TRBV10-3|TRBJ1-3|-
TGTGCCATCAGTGAGGCAGGGACTTTGAACACCATATATTTT
CAISEAGTLNTIYF
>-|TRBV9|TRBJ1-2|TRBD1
TGTGCCAGCAGCGCCTATGACAGGGTGAGCTATGGCTACACCTTC
CASSAYDRVSYGYTF
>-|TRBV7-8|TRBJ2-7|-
TGTGCCAGCAGCTTAAACACCGGGAGAGGATCCTACGAGCAGTACTTC
CASSLNTGRGSYEQYF
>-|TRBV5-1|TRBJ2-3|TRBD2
TGCGCCAGCAGCTTGGCCCCAGCGGGAGGTTTAGCAGATACGCAGTATTTT
CASSLAPAGGLADTQYF
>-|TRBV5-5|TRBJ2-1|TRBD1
TGTGCCAGCAGAACCCAGACAGGGGCCCGTATCGATGAGCAGTTCTTC
CASRTQTGARIDEQFF
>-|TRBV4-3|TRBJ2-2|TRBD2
TGCGCCAGCAGCCAAGATCGAGGACTAGCGGGAGGGAACACCGGGGAGCTGTTTTTT
CASSQDRGLAGGNTGELFF
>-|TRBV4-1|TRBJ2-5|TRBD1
TGCGCCAGCAGCCACGACAGGGCCCCAGGGGAGACCCAGTACTTC
CASSHDRAPGETQYF
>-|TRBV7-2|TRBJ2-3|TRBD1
TGTGCCAGCAGCTTAGCCAGGGGGAACACAGATACGCAGTATTTT
CASSLARGNTDTQYF
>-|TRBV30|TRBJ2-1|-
TGTGCCTGGAGCCGGTCATATGAGCAGTTCTTC
CAWSRSYEQFF